This TCR beta chain was sequenced in a study of CD8+ T cells in alopecia areata. Regarding this clone: As yet, its antigen is unknown.

V lost 9 bases and J lost 8, with 18 bases in between. This CDR3 spans 13 amino acids. CDR1 is SEHNR, CDR2 FQNEAQ, per germline (reference sequence). The study's findings and limits: Scalp data also include sequences from resident alphabeta T cells of normal skin. Researchers reported that TCR sharing among patients proved less clear than in mice, possibly HLA-linked.

Sequencing relied on a cDNA template that was reverse transcribed from extracted RNA. Clones were read by immunoSEQ multiplex PCR, and TCRdb kept only the in-frame ones, dropping some. The sample shows about 200,000 clones, roughly three fifths of them seen only once. The material sequenced was CD8+ T cells sorted from blood. The source of this sequence is a human donor in good health. The rearrangement uses TRBV7-9 and TRBJ2-3; D may be TRBD2 (5 bases). The chain's CDR3 is CASDEGAPGTQYF. The CDR3 nucleotides are TGTGCCAGTGATGAGGGCGCCCCCGGTACGCAGTATTTT.